This passage covers 32 T cell receptor beta chains from one sample sequenced in a study of blood T cell repertoires in COVID-19. TCRdb's copy holds only in-frame clones and misses some; the assay was immunoSEQ multiplex PCR. The sample records 130,000 or so clones, approximately 90% being singletons. Sequenced material: peripheral blood. These receptors originate from a human donor with COVID-19, enrolled during active disease. The donor label of this sample is uncertain.

This sequence joins TRBV10-3 and TRBJ2-3, with no clear D. Germline-derived CDR1 and CDR2 are ENHRY and SYGVKD. The CDR3 has 17 residues. V lost 5 bases and J 0 bases, leaving 18 bases between the germline ends. Here the CDR3 DNA reads TGTGCCATCAGTACCCTTACAAGTATCCCTAGCACAGATACGCAGTATTTT. It translates to CAISTLTSIPSTDTQYF.

The V gene is TRBV21-1, the J gene TRBJ1-1. TRBV21-1 is shown as a pseudogene. This CDR3 comprises 15 residues. CDR3 sequence (DNA): TGTGCCAGCAGCAAAGTATTTGGAGGGAACACTGAAGCTTTCTTT. Translation gives CASSKVFGGNTEAFF.

This rearrangement joins TRBV4-1 to TRBJ2-7; 8 positions match TRBD1. The germline gives CDR1 MGHRA, CDR2 YSYEKL. The CDR3 runs 14 residues. V lost 5 bases, J lost 0 bases, and 3 bases stayed unmatched. CDR3 bases: TGCGCCAGCAGCACTGGACAGGGCTCCTACGAGCAGTACTTC. Protein product: CASSTGQGSYEQYF.

CDR3 protein: CASSVGDRVYEQYF. In DNA, the CDR3 is TGTGCCAGCAGCGTGGGGGACAGAGTTTACGAGCAGTACTTC. The chain joins TRBV25-1 to TRBJ2-7; TRBD1 aligns across 7 bases. V dropped 6 bases and J dropped 4; count of bases not matched to a gene: 9. The CDR3 is 14 residues long. Germline CDR1 reads MGHDK; CDR2 reads SYGVNS.

The rearrangement links TRBV29-1 to TRBJ1-2, with 9 positions matching TRBD1. CDR3 size: 12 residues. In germline, CDR1 is SQVTM, CDR2 ANQGSEA. V gave up 8 bases and J gave up 6 bases; unmatched junction bases: 7. This CDR3 is CSSITGGNGYTF. In nucleotides, the CDR3 is TGCAGCTCTATTACAGGGGGCAATGGCTACACCTTC.

This chain uses TRBV6-5 with TRBJ2-7, with 9 bases aligning to TRBD1. V lost 7 bases, J lost 2 bases, and 6 bases stayed unmatched. The CDR3 spans 14 residues. Germline V gene lookup returns CDR1 MNHEY and CDR2 SVGAGI. CDR3 coding DNA: TGTGCCAGCACCTCGGGACAGGGAACCTACGAGCAGTACTTC. Its translation: CASTSGQGTYEQYF.

A single count supports this clone. The chain has TRBV25-1 and TRBJ2-6, with D possibly matching TRBD1 (6 bases). The CDR3 is made up of 13 amino acids. Per germline, CDR1 MGHDK and CDR2 SYGVNS. The CDR3 DNA sequence: TGTGCGTCAGGGGACTCTGGGGCCAACGTCCTGACTTTC. Residues: CASGDSGANVLTF.

The CDR3 nucleotides read TGTGCCAGCAGTGAAGTGAAGGAGACCCAGCATTTT. Its translation: CASSEVKETQHF. The V gene is TRBV2, the J gene TRBJ1-5; D call uncertain. Germline-derived CDR1 and CDR2 are SNHLY and FYNNEI. The ends were cut back, 1 base at V and 11 bases at J, with 9 bases in the middle. There are 12 residues in the CDR3.

This clone is a singleton in its sample. This chain uses TRBV28 with TRBJ2-1; TRBD2 matches at 8 bases. Germline V gene data show CDR1 as MDHEN and CDR2 as SYDVKM. This CDR3 has 15 residues. Trimming at V came to 2 bases and at J to 7 bases, leaving 7 bases not matched to a gene. The CDR3 loop is CASSLGAGGGNEQFF. The CDR3 coding sequence is TGTGCCAGCAGTTTAGGGGCGGGGGGAGGAAATGAGCAGTTCTTC.

This clone was observed once. The chain carries TRBV19 and TRBJ2-2; possibly TRBD1 for D (6 bases). The CDR3 sequence is 15 residues long. Trimming stripped 6 bases from V and 0 bases from J, with 11 bases between. The germline CDR1 and CDR2 sequences are LNHDA and SQIVND (reference sequence). The CDR3 is CASRRQAPNTGELFF. CDR3 DNA: TGTGCCAGTAGACGACAGGCACCGAACACCGGGGAGCTGTTTTTT.

This clone was seen only a few times. The chain uses TRBV7-9 and TRBJ2-7; D not certain. Germline loops: CDR1 SEHNR, CDR2 FQNEAQ (reference sequence). Trimming cost V 0 bases and J 3 bases, with 6 bases left between them. CDR3 length: 13 amino acids. The CDR3 DNA follows: TGTGCCAGCAGCTTAGCGGCAGTCTACGAGCAGTACTTC. It is translated as CASSLAAVYEQYF. Supplemented by reference TRBV7-9 and TRBJ2-7, the full variable domain reads DTGVSQNPRHKITKRGQNVTFRCDPISEHNRLYWYRQTLGQGPEFLTYFQNEAQLEKSRLLSDRFSAERPKGSFSTLEIQRTEQGDSAMYLCASSLAAVYEQYFGPGTRLTVT.

This chain links TRBV7-9 with TRBJ1-4; TRBD1 might be the D (6 bases). The CDR3 is 15 amino acids. V lost 5 bases and J lost 1, with 11 bases in between. In germline, CDR1 is SEHNR, CDR2 FQNEAQ (reference sequence). The CDR3: CASSRHRETNEKLFF. The CDR3 DNA follows: TGTGCCAGCAGCCGACACAGGGAAACTAATGAAAAACTGTTTTTT. The variable domain in full, with the rest retrieved from reference TRBV7-9 and TRBJ1-4, is DTGVSQNPRHKITKRGQNVTFRCDPISEHNRLYWYRQTLGQGPEFLTYFQNEAQLEKSRLLSDRFSAERPKGSFSTLEIQRTEQGDSAMYLCASSRHRETNEKLFFGSGTQLSVL.

The V call is TRBV4-1, the J call TRBJ2-7; tentative D call: TRBD1 (5 bases). Trimming pared 4 bases from V and 1 base from J, leaving 14 bases between. The germline gives CDR1 MGHRA, CDR2 YSYEKL. CDR3 length: 15 residues. Here the CDR3 reads CASSPEDAGSYEQYF. In DNA form, the CDR3 reads TGCGCCAGCAGCCCAGAGGACGCAGGGTCCTACGAGCAGTACTTC.

The V call is TRBV29-1, the J call TRBJ2-5; D perhaps matches TRBD2 (5 bases). The CDR3 sequence is 14 residues long. Trimming pared 3 bases from V and 2 bases from J, leaving 13 bases between. Germline V gene sequence: CDR1 SQVTM, CDR2 ANQGSEA. This CDR3 reads CSVDSGYGQETQYF. The CDR3 DNA follows: TGCAGCGTTGATTCGGGGTACGGACAAGAGACCCAGTACTTC.

This clone showed up just once. The CDR3 DNA is TGTGCCAGCTCACTCTCCCGGGCGGGTACAGATACGCAGTATTTT. Amino acids: CASSLSRAGTDTQYF. The V and J genes are TRBV18 and TRBJ2-3; D is possibly TRBD2 (5 bases). CDR3 length: 15 residues. The germline V and J ends were trimmed by 4 bases and 3 bases, with 14 bases remaining between them. CDR1 is KGHSH and CDR2 is LQKENI in the germline V gene.

V gene TRBV5-1 combines with J gene TRBJ1-2; D not resolved. The germline CDR1 and CDR2 sequences are SGHRS and YFSETQ. The germline V and J ends were trimmed by 0 bases and 6 bases, with 9 bases remaining between them. The CDR3 covers 13 residues. CDR3 residues: CASSLGGKDGYTF. CDR3 nucleotide sequence: TGCGCCAGCAGCTTGGGAGGGAAGGATGGCTACACCTTC.

This rearrangement joins TRBV6-5 to TRBJ1-2; TRBD1 matches at 7 bases. The CDR3 has 16 amino acids. The V segment lost 0 bases and the J segment 2 bases; nucleotides outside the gene matches: 6. Germline-derived CDR1 and CDR2 are MNHEY and SVGAGI. Here the CDR3 DNA reads TGTGCCAGCAGTTACTCCTACAGACAGGGAAACTATGGCTACACCTTC. Protein sequence: CASSYSYRQGNYGYTF.

The chain joins TRBV19 to TRBJ2-7; 9 nucleotides line up with TRBD1. Per the germline V gene, CDR1 is LNHDA and CDR2 is SQIVND (reference sequence). Losses at the gene ends were 7 bases for V and 3 bases for J; bases not matched to a gene: 4. The CDR3 runs 13 residues. The CDR3: CASTPDRGYEQYF. For the CDR3, the DNA is TGTGCCAGTACCCCGGACAGGGGCTACGAGCAGTACTTC. The entire variable domain, with the rest obtained from reference TRBV19 and TRBJ2-7, is as follows: DGGITQSPKYLFRKEGQNVTLSCEQNLNHDAMYWYRQDPGQGLRLIYYSQIVNDFQKGDIAEGYSVSREKKESFPLTVTSAQKNPTAFYLCASTPDRGYEQYFGPGTRLTVT.

V gene TRBV7-3 combines with J gene TRBJ2-2, with D tentatively TRBD2 (5 bases). CDR3 length equals 14 residues. The V end was cut by 0 bases, the J end by 7 bases, with 9 bases between. Germline CDR1 and CDR2: SGHTA and FQGTGA. Here the CDR3 reads CASSLTGVGGELFF. In DNA, the CDR3 is TGTGCCAGCAGCTTAACCGGGGTCGGCGGGGAGCTGTTTTTT.

The rearrangement uses TRBV2 and TRBJ1-2; D may be TRBD1 (6 bases). Germline CDR1 is SNHLY and CDR2 is FYNNEI. V was shortened by 3 bases and J by 5 bases, with 13 bases between the two germline ends. This CDR3 comprises 14 residues. The CDR3 DNA sequence: TGTGCCAGCAGTGAGGGGGCTTCGATATATGGCTACACCTTC. Encoded protein: CASSEGASIYGYTF.

This chain connects TRBV6-5 to TRBJ1-1; D gene unclear. The V gene lost 5 bases and the J gene lost 3 bases, with 10 bases spanning the gap. The CDR3 runs to 13 residues. The germline CDR1 and CDR2 sequences are MNHEY and SVGAGI. CDR3 loop: CASSPRGHTEAFF. The CDR3 DNA is TGTGCCAGCAGTCCGAGAGGGCACACTGAAGCTTTCTTT.

The chain carries TRBV12-3 or TRBV12-4 and TRBJ1-5, with D possibly matching TRBD1 (6 bases). The CDR3 totals 12 residues. Trimming removed 2 bases at V and 13 bases at J, with 12 bases between. The CDR3 reads CASSLPPGAQHF. In DNA, the CDR3 is TGTGCCAGCAGTTTACCCCCAGGGGCACAGCATTTT.

This chain links TRBV5-1 with TRBJ2-3; no clear D. With 3 bases removed from V and 4 bases from J, the gap between germline ends came to 12 bases. Per germline, CDR1 SGHRS and CDR2 YFSETQ. This CDR3 spans 14 amino acids. The CDR3 bases are TGCGCCAGCAGCTCCCCAAAACTATCAGATACGCAGTATTTT. This translates into CASSSPKLSDTQYF.

CDR3 sequence: CATSRDRAGRGGYTF. The DNA of the CDR3 is TGTGCCACCAGCAGAGATCGTGCAGGGAGGGGTGGCTACACCTTC. The gene calls are TRBV15 and TRBJ1-2; D is perhaps TRBD1 (5 bases). The CDR3 runs to 15 residues. Germline V gives CDR1 LNHNV, CDR2 YYDKDF (reference sequence). V was clipped by 0 bases and J by 7 bases, with 15 bases between them. Variable domain in full (rest from reference TRBV15 and TRBJ1-2): DAMVIQNPRYQVTQFGKPVTLSCSQTLNHNVMYWYQQKSSQAPKLLFHYYDKDFNNEADTPDNFQSRRPNTSFCFLDIRSPGLGDTAMYLCATSRDRAGRGGYTFGSGTRLTVV.

The J gene is TRBJ2-3, the V gene TRBV24-1, with 15 bases identical to TRBD2. The CDR3 length is 15 residues. Germline V lookup: CDR1 KGHDR, CDR2 SFDVKD. With 4 bases clipped from V and 9 bases from J, the junction kept 4 bases outside the gene matches. DNA for the CDR3: TGTGCCACCAGTGAGAGGACTAGCGGGAGGGGGACGCAGTATTTT. Amino acids: CATSERTSGRGTQYF.

The table lists this clone with a count of one. The V and J genes are TRBV5-1 and TRBJ2-1; 15 nucleotides match TRBD2. This CDR3 region has 16 residues. Germline CDR1 is SGHRS and CDR2 is YFSETQ. The ends lost 6 bases at V and 9 bases at J; junction bases unmatched: 10. Written as DNA, the CDR3 is TGCGCCAGCACCCCCGGACTAGCGGGAGGGACGGGTGAGCAGTTCTTC. Protein product: CASTPGLAGGTGEQFF.

This chain connects TRBV27 to TRBJ1-6; no reliable D call. This CDR3 has 16 residues. Per germline, CDR1 MNHEY and CDR2 SMNVEV (reference sequence). V was cut by 2 bases and J by 12 bases, with 20 bases left in between. CDR3 nucleotides: TGTGCCAGCAGTTTAAGGAGAACGGAGGCTTTGGGACCCCTCCACTTT. It encodes CASSLRRTEALGPLHF.

The rearrangement uses TRBV18 and TRBJ1-1; D remains ambiguous. Germline V lookup: CDR1 KGHSH, CDR2 LQKENI. V was clipped by 3 bases and J by 0 bases, with 14 bases between them. The CDR3 contains 16 residues. CDR3: CASSPGRNVMNTEAFF. Written as DNA, the CDR3 is TGTGCCAGCTCACCTGGGAGGAACGTAATGAACACTGAAGCTTTCTTT.

V is TRBV6-1 and J is TRBJ1-2; no firm D call. Germline CDR1 is MNHNS and CDR2 is SASEGT. The CDR3 loop spans 15 amino acids. V lost 0 bases and J 8 bases, leaving 16 bases between the germline ends. The CDR3 loop reads CASSEAHLRGLGYTF. CDR3 DNA sequence: TGTGCCAGCAGTGAAGCGCACTTGCGGGGTCTGGGCTACACCTTC.

The genes are TRBV3-1 (or the pseudogene TRBV3-2) and TRBJ2-7; TRBD2 matches 8 bases. The CDR3 covers 14 residues. CDR1 is LGHDT, CDR2 YNNKEL, per germline (reference sequence). The junction had 2 bases not matched to a gene; V was cut back by 4 bases and J by 0 bases. Here the CDR3 reads CASSLSGDSYEQYF. CDR3 in DNA: TGTGCCAGCAGCCTTAGCGGGGACTCCTACGAGCAGTACTTC.

V gene TRBV20-1 combines with J gene TRBJ2-3; TRBD2 matches at 8 bases. Germline CDR1 is DFQATT and CDR2 is SNEGSKA (reference sequence). This CDR3 contains 14 residues. With V trimmed by 3 bases and J by 3 bases, 5 bases remained unmatched. CDR3 coding DNA: TGCAGTGCTAGTCTCGGGGGGGAGACAGATACGCAGTATTTT. Protein: CSASLGGETDTQYF.

The gene calls are TRBV19 and TRBJ1-1; TRBD1 aligns across 9 bases. This CDR3 is built from 14 residues. The junction had 8 bases not matched to a gene; V was cut back by 7 bases and J by 5 bases. CDR1 and CDR2 (germline): LNHDA, SQIVND (reference sequence). The CDR3 protein is CASKRTGEITEAFF. In DNA form, the CDR3 reads TGTGCCAGTAAGAGGACAGGGGAAATTACTGAAGCTTTCTTT.